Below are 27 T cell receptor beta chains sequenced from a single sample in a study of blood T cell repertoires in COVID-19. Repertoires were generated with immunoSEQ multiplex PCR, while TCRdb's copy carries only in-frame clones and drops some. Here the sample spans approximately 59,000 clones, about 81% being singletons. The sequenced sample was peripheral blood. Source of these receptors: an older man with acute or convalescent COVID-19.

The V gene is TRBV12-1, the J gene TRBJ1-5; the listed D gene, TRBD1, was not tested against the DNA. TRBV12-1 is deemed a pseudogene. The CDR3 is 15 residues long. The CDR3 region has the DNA TGTGCCAGCAGCCTAACAGGGGGCGGCAATCAGCCCCAGCATTTT. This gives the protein CASSLTGGGNQPQHF.

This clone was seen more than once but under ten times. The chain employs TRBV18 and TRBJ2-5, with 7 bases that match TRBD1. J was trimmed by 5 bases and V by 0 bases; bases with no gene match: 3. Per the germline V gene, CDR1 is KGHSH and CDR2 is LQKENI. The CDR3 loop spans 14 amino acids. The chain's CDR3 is CASSPPRGQETQYF. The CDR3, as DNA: TGTGCCAGCTCACCACCGAGGGGGCAGGAGACCCAGTACTTC.

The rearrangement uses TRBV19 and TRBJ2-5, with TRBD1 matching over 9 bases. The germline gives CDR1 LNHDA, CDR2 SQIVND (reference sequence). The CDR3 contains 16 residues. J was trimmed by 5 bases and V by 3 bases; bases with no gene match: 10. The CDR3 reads CASSIDRGSFLETQYF. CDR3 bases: TGTGCCAGTAGTATCGACAGGGGGTCGTTTTTGGAGACCCAGTACTTC.

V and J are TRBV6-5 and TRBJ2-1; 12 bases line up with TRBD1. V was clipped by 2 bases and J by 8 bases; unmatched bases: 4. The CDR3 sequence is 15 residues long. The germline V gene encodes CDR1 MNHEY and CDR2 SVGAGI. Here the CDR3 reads CASSYPGQGAYEQFF. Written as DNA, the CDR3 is TGTGCCAGCAGTTACCCGGGACAGGGGGCATATGAGCAGTTCTTC.

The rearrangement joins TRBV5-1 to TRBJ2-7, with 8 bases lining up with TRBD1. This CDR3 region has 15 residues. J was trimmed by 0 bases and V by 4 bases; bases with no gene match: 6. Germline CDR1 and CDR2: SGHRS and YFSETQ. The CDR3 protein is CASSQQGGSSYEQYF. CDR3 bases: TGCGCCAGCAGCCAACAGGGGGGAAGCTCCTACGAGCAGTACTTC.

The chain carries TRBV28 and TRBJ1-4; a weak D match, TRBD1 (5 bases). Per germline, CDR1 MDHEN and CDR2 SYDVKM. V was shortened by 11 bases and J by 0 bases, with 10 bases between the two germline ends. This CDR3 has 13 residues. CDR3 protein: CAARGATNEKLFF. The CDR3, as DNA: TGTGCCGCCCGGGGGGCAACTAATGAAAAACTGTTTTTT.

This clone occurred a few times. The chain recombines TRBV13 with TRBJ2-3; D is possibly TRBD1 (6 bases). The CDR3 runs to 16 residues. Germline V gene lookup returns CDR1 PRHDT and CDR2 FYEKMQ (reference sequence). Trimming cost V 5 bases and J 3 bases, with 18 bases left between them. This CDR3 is CASSPQDSSGTDTQYF. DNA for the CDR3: TGTGCCAGCAGCCCACAGGACAGTTCCGGGACAGATACGCAGTATTTT.

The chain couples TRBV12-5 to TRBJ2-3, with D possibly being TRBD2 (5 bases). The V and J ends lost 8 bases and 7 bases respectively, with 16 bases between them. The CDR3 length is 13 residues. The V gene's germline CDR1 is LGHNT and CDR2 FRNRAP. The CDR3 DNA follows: TGTGCTAGTCGCGGGCCAGAACAGAATACGCAGTATTTT. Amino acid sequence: CASRGPEQNTQYF.

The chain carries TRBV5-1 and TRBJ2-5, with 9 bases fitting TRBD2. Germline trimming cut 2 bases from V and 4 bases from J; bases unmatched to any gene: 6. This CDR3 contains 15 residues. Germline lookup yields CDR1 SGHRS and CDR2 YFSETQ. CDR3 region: CASSFGGGARETQYF. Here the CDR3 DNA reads TGCGCCAGCAGCTTTGGCGGGGGGGCCCGAGAGACCCAGTACTTC. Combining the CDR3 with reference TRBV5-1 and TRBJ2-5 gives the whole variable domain KAGVTQTPRYLIKTRGQQVTLSCSPISGHRSVSWYQQTPGQGLQFLFEYFSETQRNKGNFPGRFSGRQFSNSRSEMNVSTLELGDSALYLCASSFGGGARETQYFGPGTRLLVL.

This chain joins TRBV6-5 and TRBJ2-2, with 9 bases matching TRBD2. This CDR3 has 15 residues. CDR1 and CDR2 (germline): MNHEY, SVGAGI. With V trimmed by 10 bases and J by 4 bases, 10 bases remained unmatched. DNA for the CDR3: TGTGCCACCTTCGGGGGCGGGAGGGGCACCGGGGAGCTGTTTTTT. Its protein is CATFGGGRGTGELFF.

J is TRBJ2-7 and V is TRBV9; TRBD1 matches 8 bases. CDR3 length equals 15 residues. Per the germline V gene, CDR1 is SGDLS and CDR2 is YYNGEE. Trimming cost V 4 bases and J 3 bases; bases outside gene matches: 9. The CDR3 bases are TGTGCCAGCAGCCCAGGACAGGGCCAAATCTACGAGCAGTACTTC. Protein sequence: CASSPGQGQIYEQYF.

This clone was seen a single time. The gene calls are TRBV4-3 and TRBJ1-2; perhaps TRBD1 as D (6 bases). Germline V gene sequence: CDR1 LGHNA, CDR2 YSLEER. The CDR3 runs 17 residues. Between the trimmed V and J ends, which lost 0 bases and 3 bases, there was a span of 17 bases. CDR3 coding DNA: TGCGCCAGCAGCCAAGAAAAGTCCCTGGGGGCTTACTATGGCTACACCTTC. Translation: CASSQEKSLGAYYGYTF.

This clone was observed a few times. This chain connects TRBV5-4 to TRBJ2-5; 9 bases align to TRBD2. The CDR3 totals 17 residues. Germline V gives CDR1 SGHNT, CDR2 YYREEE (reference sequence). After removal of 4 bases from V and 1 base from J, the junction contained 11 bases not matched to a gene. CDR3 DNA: TGTGCCAGCAGCCATGGACTAGCGAGGTCCCGCCAAGAGACCCAGTACTTC. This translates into CASSHGLARSRQETQYF.

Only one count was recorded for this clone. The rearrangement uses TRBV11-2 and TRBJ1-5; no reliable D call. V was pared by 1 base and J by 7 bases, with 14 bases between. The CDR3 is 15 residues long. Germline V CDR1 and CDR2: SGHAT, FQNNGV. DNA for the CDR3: TGTGCCAGCAGCTTAGGTTCGGGGTTTTACCAGCCCCAGCATTTT. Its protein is CASSLGSGFYQPQHF.

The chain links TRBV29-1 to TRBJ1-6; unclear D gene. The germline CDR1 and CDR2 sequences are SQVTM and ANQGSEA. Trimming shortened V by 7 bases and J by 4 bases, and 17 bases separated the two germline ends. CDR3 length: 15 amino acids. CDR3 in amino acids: CSDEGPEGYNSPLHF. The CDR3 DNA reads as TGCAGCGACGAAGGGCCCGAGGGATATAATTCACCCCTCCACTTT.

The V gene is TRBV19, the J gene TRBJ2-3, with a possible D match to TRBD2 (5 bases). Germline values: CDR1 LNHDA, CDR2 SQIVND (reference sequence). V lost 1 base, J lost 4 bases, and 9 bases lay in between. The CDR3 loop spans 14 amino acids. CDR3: CASSIGGIPDTQYF. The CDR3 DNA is TGTGCCAGTAGTATAGGAGGGATCCCAGATACGCAGTATTTT. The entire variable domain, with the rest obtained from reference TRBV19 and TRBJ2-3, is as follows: DGGITQSPKYLFRKEGQNVTLSCEQNLNHDAMYWYRQDPGQGLRLIYYSQIVNDFQKGDIAEGYSVSREKKESFPLTVTSAQKNPTAFYLCASSIGGIPDTQYFGPGTRLTVL.

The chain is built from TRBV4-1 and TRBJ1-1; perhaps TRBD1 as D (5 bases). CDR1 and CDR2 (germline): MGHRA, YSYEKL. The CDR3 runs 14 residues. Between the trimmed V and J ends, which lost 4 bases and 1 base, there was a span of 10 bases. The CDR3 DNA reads TGCGCCAGCAGCCTGGGGCAGCAGAACACTGAAGCTTTCTTT. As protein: CASSLGQQNTEAFF.

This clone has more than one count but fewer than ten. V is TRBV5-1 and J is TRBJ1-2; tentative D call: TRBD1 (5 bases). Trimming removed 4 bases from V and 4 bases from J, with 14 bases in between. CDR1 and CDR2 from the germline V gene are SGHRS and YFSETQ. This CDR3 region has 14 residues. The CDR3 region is CASSLLDGGYGYTF. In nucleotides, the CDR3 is TGCGCCAGCAGCCTTCTTGACGGGGGCTATGGCTACACCTTC.

The CDR3 DNA is TGTGCCAGCAGCTCTACAGGGGGCGTTGAGCAGTTCTTC. This sequence encodes CASSSTGGVEQFF. V and J are TRBV13 and TRBJ2-1; 9 positions agree with TRBD1. This CDR3 is built from 13 residues. J gave up 9 bases and V 4 bases, and 4 bases lay outside the gene matches. Germline assignment: CDR1 PRHDT and CDR2 FYEKMQ (reference sequence).

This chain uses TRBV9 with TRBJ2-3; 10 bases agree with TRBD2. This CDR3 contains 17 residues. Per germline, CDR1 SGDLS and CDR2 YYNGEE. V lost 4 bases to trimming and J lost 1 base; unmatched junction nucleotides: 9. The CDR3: CASSPKLAGRGTDTQYF. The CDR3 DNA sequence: TGTGCCAGCAGCCCAAAACTAGCGGGGAGAGGCACAGATACGCAGTATTTT.

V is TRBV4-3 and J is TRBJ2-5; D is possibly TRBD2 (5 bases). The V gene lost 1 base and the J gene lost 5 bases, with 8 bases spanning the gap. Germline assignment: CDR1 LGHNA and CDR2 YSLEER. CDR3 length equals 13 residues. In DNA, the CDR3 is TGCGCCAGCAGCCAAGGACTATGGGAGACCCAGTACTTC. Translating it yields CASSQGLWETQYF.

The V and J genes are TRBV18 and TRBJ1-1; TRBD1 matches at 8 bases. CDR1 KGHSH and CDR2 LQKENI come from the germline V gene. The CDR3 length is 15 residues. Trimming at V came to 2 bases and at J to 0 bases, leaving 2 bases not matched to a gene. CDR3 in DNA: TGTGCCAGCTCACCATGGACAGGGTTGAACACTGAAGCTTTCTTT. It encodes CASSPWTGLNTEAFF.

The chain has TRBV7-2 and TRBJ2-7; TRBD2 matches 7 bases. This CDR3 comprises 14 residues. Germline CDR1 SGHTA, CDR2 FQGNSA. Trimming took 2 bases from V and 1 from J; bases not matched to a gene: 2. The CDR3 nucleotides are TGTGCCAGCAGCTTATCTAGCGGTTCCTACGAGCAGTACTTC. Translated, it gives CASSLSSGSYEQYF.

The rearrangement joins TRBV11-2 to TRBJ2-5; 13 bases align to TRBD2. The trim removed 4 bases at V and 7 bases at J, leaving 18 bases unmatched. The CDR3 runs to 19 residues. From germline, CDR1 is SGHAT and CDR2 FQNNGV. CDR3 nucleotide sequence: TGTGCCAGCAGCTCGAGCGGAGGGACTAGCGGGGCACTAGATTGGACCCAGTACTTC. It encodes CASSSSGGTSGALDWTQYF. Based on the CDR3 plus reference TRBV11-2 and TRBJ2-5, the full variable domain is EAGVAQSPRYKIIEKRQSVAFWCNPISGHATLYWYQQILGQGPKLLIQFQNNGVVDDSQLPKDRFSAERLKGVDSTLKIQPAKLEDSAVYLCASSSSGGTSGALDWTQYFGPGTRLLVL.

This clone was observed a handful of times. The CDR3 DNA is TGTGCCACCAGTGATACCAGGGGCAATCAGCCCCAGCATTTT. Protein sequence: CATSDTRGNQPQHF. The rearrangement joins TRBV24-1 to TRBJ1-5; perhaps TRBD1 as D (5 bases). The V end lost 3 bases, the J end lost 2 bases, and 7 bases lay between the germline ends. Germline V CDR1 and CDR2: KGHDR, SFDVKD. CDR3 length: 14 amino acids.

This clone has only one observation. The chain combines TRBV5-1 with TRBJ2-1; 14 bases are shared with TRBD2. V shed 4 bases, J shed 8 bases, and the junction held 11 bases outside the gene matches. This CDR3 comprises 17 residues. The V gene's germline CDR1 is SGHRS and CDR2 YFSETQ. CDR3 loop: CASSPLGLAGASYEQFF. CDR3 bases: TGCGCCAGCAGCCCCTTGGGACTAGCGGGAGCGTCGTATGAGCAGTTCTTC.

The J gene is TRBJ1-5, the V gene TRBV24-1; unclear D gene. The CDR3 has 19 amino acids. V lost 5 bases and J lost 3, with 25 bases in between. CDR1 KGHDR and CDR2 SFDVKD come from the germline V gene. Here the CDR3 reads CATSAPLPESEEDNQPQHF. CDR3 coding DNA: TGTGCCACCAGTGCGCCCCTTCCCGAGTCAGAGGAGGACAATCAGCCCCAGCATTTT.